The clone carrying this T cell receptor beta chain appeared once. Its antigen remains unidentified. This sample stems from a study of CD8+ T cells in alopecia areata. About the research overall: Treated patients were dosed with oral tofacitinib, taking 5 to 10 mg twice daily. For 6 to 18 months, tofacitinib was taken, and 6 months off drug followed.

As part of sample collection, lesional scalp punch biopsies and peripheral blood were taken from alopecia areata patients. Extracted RNA was reverse transcribed into cDNA, the sequencing template. The repertoire was sequenced with immunoSEQ multiplex PCR; TCRdb's copy has only in-frame clones and lacks some. This sample carries about 150,000 clones, 58% of them seen once, and the ten largest clones take roughly 6.5%. Trimming removed 7 bases from V and 10 bases from J, with 16 bases in between. CDR1 is SGHTA, CDR2 FQGNSA, per germline. This CDR3 has 12 amino acids. Findings and caveats of the study: Scalp sequencing captures resident alphabeta T cells of normal skin too.

The chain recombines TRBV7-2 with TRBJ1-1; no reliable D call. The TCR originated in a human donor with alopecia areata. The sample consisted of CD4+ T cells sorted from blood, taken at week 0. Written as DNA, the CDR3 is TGTGCCAGCACCTCGATGGGTCAGAGAGCTTTCTTT. It translates to CASTSMGQRAFF.